The 10 T cell receptor beta chains below were found in one sample sequenced in a study of cytomegalovirus exposure and HLA in healthy donors. In the PCR, 60 Vbeta and 13 Jbeta primers were used. This table comes from immunoSEQ multiplex PCR, and its TCRdb copy is limited to in-frame clones, with some not included. The sample consists of 140,000 or so clones, approximately 78% of them appearing once. The sample consisted of PBMCs. These receptors were obtained from a female donor in good health and CMV-seronegative.

The V and J genes are TRBV4-1 and TRBJ1-2, with TRBD1 as a possible D gene (6 bases). The CDR3 has 13 residues. V lost 5 bases and J 4 bases, leaving 11 bases between the germline ends. CDR1 is MGHRA, CDR2 YSYEKL, per germline. The CDR3, as DNA: TGCGCCAGCAGCTACAGGGATAGCTATGGCTACACCTTC. It translates to CASSYRDSYGYTF.

The chain uses TRBV5-5 and TRBJ1-5; 10 bases are shared with TRBD1. With V trimmed by 2 bases and J by 4 bases, 12 bases remained unmatched. In germline, CDR1 is SGHKS, CDR2 YYEKEE (reference sequence). This CDR3 is 18 amino acids long. The CDR3 is CASSLNPGQGILNQPQHF. CDR3 nucleotide sequence: TGTGCCAGCAGCTTAAATCCGGGACAGGGGATCCTGAATCAGCCCCAGCATTTT. Variable domain in full (rest from reference TRBV5-5 and TRBJ1-5): DAGVTQSPTHLIKTRGQQVTLRCSPISGHKSVSWYQQVLGQGPQFIFQYYEKEERGRGNFPDRFSARQFPNYSSELNVNALLLGDSALYLCASSLNPGQGILNQPQHFGDGTRLSIL.

The gene calls are TRBV6-4 and TRBJ2-1, with TRBD1 matching over 7 bases. Per the germline V gene, CDR1 is MRHNA and CDR2 is SNTAGT. V was clipped by 0 bases and J by 3 bases; unmatched bases: 2. This CDR3 spans 15 amino acids. The chain's CDR3 is CASSDSGTDYNEQFF. In DNA form, the CDR3 reads TGTGCCAGCAGTGACTCGGGGACAGACTACAATGAGCAGTTCTTC.

The chain joins TRBV4-1 to TRBJ2-7, with D unresolved. Trimming removed 0 bases at V and 6 bases at J, with 18 bases between. Per the germline V gene, CDR1 is MGHRA and CDR2 is YSYEKL. CDR3 length equals 16 residues. In DNA, the CDR3 is TGCGCCAGCAGCCAAGAGGGCACTTCCCTGTATCGCGAGCAGTACTTC. Protein sequence: CASSQEGTSLYREQYF.

The V and J genes are TRBV6-5 and TRBJ2-7, with TRBD2 identical over 7 bases. The CDR3 length is 15 residues. CDR1 and CDR2 (germline): MNHEY, SVGAGI. The ends lost 2 bases at V and 0 bases at J; junction bases unmatched: 4. CDR3 region: CASSYGGRDSYEQYF. CDR3 bases: TGTGCCAGCAGTTACGGAGGGAGGGACTCCTACGAGCAGTACTTC.

The V gene is TRBV11-2, the J gene TRBJ1-2, with a possible D match to TRBD1 (5 bases). Germline V gives CDR1 SGHAT, CDR2 FQNNGV. Deletions cut 7 bases from V and 7 bases from J, with 19 bases between. This CDR3 has 14 amino acids. The CDR3 region is CASTPWAREGGYTF. The CDR3 DNA sequence: TGTGCCAGCACCCCCTGGGCCAGGGAGGGTGGCTACACCTTC.

The V call is TRBV9, the J call TRBJ2-7, with 12 bases identical to TRBD1. Germline V gene lookup returns CDR1 SGDLS and CDR2 YYNGEE. The trim removed 0 bases at V and 4 bases at J, leaving 2 bases unmatched. The length of the CDR3 is 15 residues. CDR3 loop: CASSVGGQGAYEQYF. The CDR3 nucleotides read TGTGCCAGCAGCGTAGGGGGACAGGGGGCGTACGAGCAGTACTTC.

Of note for this clone: Other nucleotide sequences from this sample produce the same CDR3. The chain recombines TRBV25-1 with TRBJ1-3; unclear D gene. This CDR3 spans 13 amino acids. Trimming removed 3 bases at V and 0 bases at J, with 3 bases between. Germline lookup yields CDR1 MGHDK and CDR2 SYGVNS. CDR3 loop: CASSDYSGNTIYF. The CDR3 bases are TGTGCCAGCAGTGACTACTCTGGAAACACCATATATTTT.

This clone has a handful of counts. The chain joins TRBV6-1 to TRBJ2-5; D is perhaps TRBD2 (6 bases). This CDR3 has 11 residues. Trimming cost V 6 bases and J 11 bases, with 13 bases left between them. In germline, CDR1 is MNHNS, CDR2 SASEGT. CDR3 DNA: TGTGCCAGCAGAGGGCTCCGGGAGCAGTACTTC. Protein sequence: CASRGLREQYF.

The V gene is TRBV30, the J gene TRBJ2-5; D may be TRBD1 (5 bases). This CDR3 spans 14 amino acids. Trimming took off 0 bases at V and 4 bases at J, with 12 bases between the two ends. CDR1 GTSNPN and CDR2 SVGIG come from the germline V gene (reference sequence). This CDR3 reads CAWSVQALGETQYF. The CDR3 DNA reads TGTGCCTGGAGTGTACAGGCCCTGGGAGAGACCCAGTACTTC.